These T cell receptor beta chains were read from a single sample in a study of T cell repertoires in cytomegalovirus infection. No cognate antigen is known for these TCRs. MiXCR, run by TCRdb on the reads, gives a single entry per CDR3 protein. The sample yields hundreds of thousands of distinct CDR3 sequences, around 30% seen once. Specimen: cultured PBMCs, collected from culture after CMV antigen stimulation. The receptors shown here come from a human donor in good health (CMV status not recorded). Some clones in this sample may be carry-over from other donors' samples. Both conserved end residues are part of each CDR3. The D gene is left open where the match is weak.

d_gene	len	v_gene	CDR3aa
.	15	TRBV6-2/TRBV6-3	CASSYGRAGPNEQFF
TRBD1	14	TRBV7-8	CASSLDRAREKLFF
.	13	TRBV12-3/TRBV12-4	CASRDGSNQPQHF
TRBD1	19	TRBV3-1	CASSPRDSNLAYGANVLTF
TRBD2	15	TRBV7-2	CASSRTSGRYNEQFF
TRBD2	12	TRBV29-1	CSVGTSGKTQYF
TRBD1	18	TRBV28	CASSLRTGAGYYNSPLHF
TRBD2	17	TRBV5-4	CASSFDLRAGVYNEQFF
.	13	TRBV7-4	CASSLWHFYGYTF
TRBD2	14	TRBV20-1	CSARGGLAGGEQYF
TRBD2	16	TRBV7-2	CASSLGTSGGVYEQFF
.	14	TRBV12-3/TRBV12-4	CASSLQGLTSPLHF
.	16	TRBV7-2	CASSPRPDSGYSPLHF
.	17	TRBV19	CASSIARIAAADEKLFF
.	13	TRBV2	CASKPGRESQAFF
TRBD1	16	TRBV6-1	CASRSRGQGNFEKLFF
TRBD1	14	TRBV7-2	CASSPTGGKNIQYF
.	13	TRBV7-9	CASSLSGTRGAFF
.	12	TRBV20-1	CSAIYGTDTQYF
.	13	TRBV28	CAIGRGRNYEQYF
.	15	TRBV7-2	CASRKVGFRDYGYTF
.	20	TRBV4-3	CASSQERTSLGRGPNNEQFF
TRBD1	18	TRBV7-2	CASSLTARQGAQGDTQYF
.	11	TRBV10-3	CAIRYQETQYF
TRBD1	18	TRBV5-4	CASSLVQGISLTQSGYTF
TRBD1	14	TRBV4-3	CASSQDRGTYEQYF
.	13	TRBV7-2	CASRPTSVETQYF
TRBD2	15	TRBV2	CASSEASGGTYEQYF
.	17	TRBV6-2/TRBV6-3	CASREPFLGLAYNEQFF
TRBD2	14	TRBV7-9	CASSLTSGGAQQYF
.	13	TRBV7-8	CASSTSGIKTQYF
.	14	TRBV6-1	CASSEAAGADTQYF
.	14	TRBV7-2	CASSSLQGRSGYTF
.	13	TRBV6-1	CASMSGLADTQYF
TRBD1	13	TRBV10-3	CAIRSDRGNEQFF
.	12	TRBV4-1	CASGPFRGGYTF
.	13	TRBV6-5	CASSISLGFEQYF
.	12	TRBV20-1	CSAREGSRAQYF
.	15	TRBV6-6	CASSYRPGTGNTIYF
.	15	TRBV7-2	CASSFVGAGTDTQYF
TRBD2	14	TRBV6-5	CASSYGTRGDTQYF
.	13	TRBV2	CASTRISGNTIYF
TRBD1	14	TRBV7-2	CASSEGTGKETQYF
.	15	TRBV7-2	CASSLGGGWGETQYF
TRBD1	16	TRBV11-2	CASSDTMGTGLYEQYF
.	15	TRBV4-1	CASSQTLTRYEKLFF
.	15	TRBV20-1	CSALSGERGADTQYF
TRBD1	16	TRBV20-1	CSARDLGDRVVDEQYF
.	16	TRBV20-1	CSARDIAGIFSGGYTF
.	15	TRBV6-6	CASSYGRNNGRGQYF
TRBD1	14	TRBV7-9	CASSLSGTDLTQYF